This T cell receptor beta chain derives from a study of T cell responses to AZD1222 COVID-19 vaccine. The study's findings and limits: The breadth and depth of Spike-specific TCRs increased once two AZD1222 doses had been given. Donors were largely white British and mainly female; clonal diversity was possibly underestimated.

A remark on this clone: Its antigen is not identified.

Germline loops: CDR1 DFQATT, CDR2 SNEGSKA (reference sequence). Trimming shortened V by 6 bases and J by 3 bases, and 9 bases separated the two germline ends. The CDR3 runs 11 residues. Only in-frame clones appear in the TCRdb table, and some are missing; sequencing was by immunoSEQ multiplex PCR. The top ten clones hold less than 1.5% of a sample with 150,000 or so clones, roughly 90% of them seen once. The input for sequencing was peripheral blood, taken 28 days after the second AZD1222 dose. The gene calls are TRBV20-1 and TRBJ2-7; weak D call: TRBD1 (5 bases). This sequence was found in an adult who received the AZD1222 COVID-19 vaccine. CDR3 coding DNA: TGCAGTGCGGTGACAGACTACGAGCAGTACTTC. Translated, it gives CSAVTDYEQYF.